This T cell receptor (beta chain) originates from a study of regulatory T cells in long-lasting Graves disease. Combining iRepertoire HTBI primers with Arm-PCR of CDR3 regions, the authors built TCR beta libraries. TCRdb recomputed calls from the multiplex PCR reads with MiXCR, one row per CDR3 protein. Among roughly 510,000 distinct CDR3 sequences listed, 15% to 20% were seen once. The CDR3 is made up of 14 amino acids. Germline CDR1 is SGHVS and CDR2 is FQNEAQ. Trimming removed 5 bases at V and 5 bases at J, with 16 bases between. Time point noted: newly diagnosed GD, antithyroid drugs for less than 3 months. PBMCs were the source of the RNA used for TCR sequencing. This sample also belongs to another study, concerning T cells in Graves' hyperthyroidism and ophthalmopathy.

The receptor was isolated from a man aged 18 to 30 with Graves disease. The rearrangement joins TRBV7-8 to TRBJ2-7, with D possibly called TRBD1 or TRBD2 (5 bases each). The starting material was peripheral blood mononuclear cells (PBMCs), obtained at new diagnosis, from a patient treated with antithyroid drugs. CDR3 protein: CASSIPGAYNEQYF. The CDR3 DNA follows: TGTGCCAGCAGCATTCCCGGGGCGTATAACGAGCAGTACTTC.